One TCR beta chain is described in this entry. Antigen unknown. These data originate in a study of T cell responses to AZD1222 COVID-19 vaccine. Broader study findings: Spike-wide coverage was observed for vaccine-associated CD4 TCRs, with dominant responses at 160-218 and 743-854. Just a handful of people given AZD1222 tested seropositive at baseline. Two AZD1222 doses significantly raised spike-specific TCR breadth and depth over controls.

The protocol was immunoSEQ multiplex PCR, while the TCRdb copy is restricted to in-frame clones and leaves out a portion. The sample lists tens of thousands of clones, roughly 88% seen once, with about 12% in the top ten. The CDR3 has 16 residues. CDR1 MNHEY and CDR2 SMNVEV come from the germline V gene (reference sequence). After removal of 5 bases from V and 4 bases from J, the junction contained 12 bases not matched to a gene. The receptor's source is an adult who received the AZD1222 COVID-19 vaccine. This chain links TRBV27 with TRBJ1-2, with 8 bases lining up with TRBD1. Sample: peripheral blood, taken 28 days after the second AZD1222 dose. The CDR3 loop reads CASSPLGQGASYGYTF. DNA for the CDR3: TGTGCCAGCAGTCCCCTAGGGCAGGGGGCTAGCTATGGCTACACCTTC.